These 28 T cell receptor beta chains were sequenced from one sample in a study of response to subunit inactivated influenza vaccine. TCRdb recomputed calls from the RT-PCR reads with MiXCR, one row per CDR3 protein. Of hundreds of thousands of distinct CDR3 sequences listed, about 7.6% are singletons. The sample was PBMCs from blood, taken about 23 months after vaccination. The receptors originated from a man aged 45-69 years who received an inactivated influenza vaccine.

The chain carries TRBV29-1 and TRBJ2-1, with 12 bases identical to TRBD1. The CDR3 length is 13 residues. With V trimmed by 7 bases and J by 10 bases, 8 bases remained unmatched. Germline V gene sequence: CDR1 SQVTM, CDR2 ANQGSEA. CDR3 region: CSGAGQGAQEQFF. CDR3 bases: TGCAGCGGGGCGGGACAGGGGGCGCAGGAGCAGTTCTTC.

V gene TRBV4-2 combines with J gene TRBJ1-2, with 9 nucleotides matching TRBD1. Looked up from germline, CDR1 is LGHNA and CDR2 is YNFKEQ. The J segment lost 4 bases and the V segment lost 5 bases, leaving 5 bases of the junction unmatched. This CDR3 is built from 14 residues. CDR3 in amino acids: CASSEGQGIYGYTF. The CDR3 DNA follows: TGTGCCAGCAGCGAGGGACAGGGAATCTATGGCTACACCTTC.

This chain uses TRBV10-3 with TRBJ2-7; maybe TRBD2 (6 bases). From germline, CDR1 is ENHRY and CDR2 SYGVKD. This CDR3 is built from 14 residues. The ends were cut back, 0 bases at V and 6 bases at J, with 12 bases in the middle. CDR3 sequence: CAISESGLRREQYF. Here the CDR3 DNA reads TGTGCCATCAGTGAGTCGGGACTTCGGCGCGAGCAGTACTTC.

Details on this clonotype: One junction end does not reproduce the germline sequence, and a read error may be involved. This chain uses TRBV4-2 with TRBJ2-5; maybe TRBD2 (5 bases). The CDR3 has 15 amino acids. Germline V gene lookup returns CDR1 LGHNA and CDR2 YNFKEQ. Written as DNA, the CDR3 is TGTCCCAGCAGCCAAGACCCCGGGAATCAAGAGACCCAGTACTTC. Translating it yields CPSSQDPGNQETQYF.

This clonotype was recorded once. A read error may explain this, as a much larger clone is one base away. The chain joins TRBV9 to TRBJ2-1; TRBD2 aligns across 9 bases. The CDR3 covers 15 residues. Germline V gives CDR1 SGDLS, CDR2 YYNGEE. The CDR3 sequence is CASSVGLAAYDEQFF. Here the CDR3 DNA reads TGTGCCAGCAGCGTAGGACTAGCGGCCTACGATGAGCAGTTCTTC.

This chain uses TRBV18 with TRBJ2-6; D is unresolved. Trimming removed 5 bases from V and 0 bases from J, with 8 bases in between. This CDR3 region has 15 residues. Germline V gene data show CDR1 as KGHSH and CDR2 as LQKENI. CDR3: CASSAPNSGANVLTF. The CDR3 DNA is TGTGCCAGCTCAGCCCCAAACTCTGGGGCCAACGTCCTGACTTTC.

About this clonotype: The junction differs from germline at one of its ends, possibly a read error. The chain links TRBV2 to TRBJ2-6; 8 bases line up with TRBD1. The CDR3 consists of 19 residues. The germline V gene has CDR1 SNHLY and CDR2 FYNNEI. The CDR3 bases are TGTGCCAGCAAGCCGGGACAGGAGGGGAGATTCTCTGGGGCCGACGTCCTGACTTTC. Amino acids: CASKPGQEGRFSGADVLTF.

This clonotype has a handful of counts. V usage is TRBV11-2 and J usage is TRBJ1-4; D gene ambiguous. Germline V gene sequence: CDR1 SGHAT, CDR2 FQNNGV. This CDR3 region has 13 residues. Trimming took off 1 base at V and 8 bases at J, with 8 bases between the two ends. The CDR3 DNA reads TGTGCCAGCAGCTTAGGAGATTACGAAAAACTGTTTTTT. This sequence encodes CASSLGDYEKLFF.

This clonotype was observed many times. The V and J genes are TRBV11-1 and TRBJ2-3, with D maybe TRBD2 (5 bases). The CDR3 has 15 amino acids. The germline V gene encodes CDR1 SGHAT and CDR2 FQDESV (reference sequence). V was trimmed by 5 bases and J by 4 bases, leaving 16 bases between them. The CDR3 nucleotides are TGTGCCAGCAGCACCCGCCTAGACGGGGCAGATACGCAGTATTTT. Its protein is CASSTRLDGADTQYF.

In its sample, this clonotype was seen a few times. The CDR3 coding sequence is TGTGCCACCAGCAGAGGACTAGCCGCAGATACGCAGTATTTT. Residues: CATSRGLAADTQYF. The rearrangement uses TRBV15 and TRBJ2-3; TRBD2 aligns across 7 bases. V was pared by 1 base and J by 4 bases, with 2 bases of the junction left unmatched. Germline CDR1 reads LNHNV; CDR2 reads YYDKDF (reference sequence). The CDR3 is 14 amino acids.

V gene TRBV11-2 combines with J gene TRBJ1-1; D not certain. V lost 8 bases and J lost 2, with 12 bases in between. This CDR3 has 13 residues. CDR1 is SGHAT and CDR2 is FQNNGV in the germline V gene. CDR3 residues: CASGFGVNTEAFF. CDR3 nucleotides: TGTGCCAGCGGGTTTGGGGTTAACACTGAAGCTTTCTTT.

This rearrangement joins TRBV5-1 to TRBJ2-5; 9 bases are shared with TRBD1. The ends lost 3 bases at V and 5 bases at J; junction bases unmatched: 5. There are 14 residues in the CDR3. In germline, CDR1 is SGHRS, CDR2 YFSETQ. The CDR3 loop is CASSWGQGRETQYF. CDR3 DNA: TGCGCCAGCAGCTGGGGACAGGGAAGGGAGACCCAGTACTTC. Full variable domain (rest looked up from reference TRBV5-1 and TRBJ2-5): KAGVTQTPRYLIKTRGQQVTLSCSPISGHRSVSWYQQTPGQGLQFLFEYFSETQRNKGNFPGRFSGRQFSNSRSEMNVSTLELGDSALYLCASSWGQGRETQYFGPGTRLLVL.

This clonotype came up many times. The chain uses TRBV20-1 and TRBJ2-3; 12 bases line up with TRBD2. V was pared by 1 base and J by 3 bases, with 11 bases of the junction left unmatched. The germline V gene has CDR1 DFQATT and CDR2 SNEGSKA (reference sequence). The CDR3 has 18 residues. CDR3 loop: CSARARPGTSGLTDTQYF. The CDR3 DNA is TGCAGTGCTAGAGCTCGCCCCGGGACTAGCGGGTTGACAGATACGCAGTATTTT.

This clonotype was picked up a small number of times. The V call is TRBV7-2, the J call TRBJ2-7; D tentatively fits TRBD1 or TRBD2 (5 bases each). V was clipped by 5 bases and J by 0 bases, with 20 bases between them. Germline V gene lookup returns CDR1 SGHTA and CDR2 FQGNSA. This CDR3 has 17 residues. CDR3 residues: CASSLGYGGRSSYEQYF. The CDR3 DNA follows: TGTGCCAGCAGCCTAGGCTATGGGGGAAGGAGCTCCTACGAGCAGTACTTC.

This clonotype was counted many times. CDR3 nucleotide sequence: TGTGCCAGCAGGGGACAGGGGGCTTTATACGAGCAGTACTTC. This codes for CASRGQGALYEQYF. V is TRBV12-3 or TRBV12-4 and J is TRBJ2-7, with 12 bases fitting TRBD1. The CDR3 runs 14 residues. With 6 bases clipped from V and 4 bases from J, the junction kept 4 bases outside the gene matches.

This clonotype was detected a few times. The V gene is TRBV20-1, the J gene TRBJ2-7; D might be TRBD2 (7 bases). CDR3 length: 17 residues. V was pared by 0 bases and J by 1 base, with 19 bases between. Germline CDR1 and CDR2: DFQATT and SNEGSKA (reference sequence). The CDR3 DNA is TGCAGTGCTAGAGATTGGGGGGGGGCTAGCAGTTCCTACGAGCAGTACTTC. It translates to CSARDWGGASSSYEQYF.

There are a few counts of this clonotype. The chain combines TRBV7-2 with TRBJ2-1; D perhaps matches TRBD2 (6 bases). V gave up 4 bases and J gave up 6 bases, with 16 bases separating them. Per germline, CDR1 SGHTA and CDR2 FQGNSA. The CDR3 runs to 15 residues. The CDR3 sequence is CASSSGAPGVNEQFF. For the CDR3, the DNA is TGTGCCAGCAGCTCCGGCGCTCCGGGAGTCAATGAGCAGTTCTTC.

CDR3 protein: CSGKLAGRTDTQYF. The CDR3 DNA reads TGCAGCGGTAAACTAGCGGGACGCACAGATACGCAGTATTTT. V usage is TRBV29-1 and J usage is TRBJ2-3; the match to TRBD2 covers 10 bases. The CDR3 extends over 14 amino acids. V dropped 7 bases and J dropped 1; count of bases not matched to a gene: 5. CDR1 and CDR2 from the germline V gene are SQVTM and ANQGSEA.

The sample holds a few counts of this clonotype. The J gene is TRBJ2-5, the V gene TRBV20-1; weak D call: TRBD1 (5 bases). CDR3 length: 15 amino acids. Germline values: CDR1 DFQATT, CDR2 SNEGSKA (reference sequence). The V end lost 3 bases, the J end lost 2 bases, and 16 bases lay between the germline ends. The CDR3 nucleotides read TGCAGTGCTAGGGAAACAGGAAGAAGGCAAGAGACCCAGTACTTC. Its protein product is CSARETGRRQETQYF.

This clonotype was detected many times. The chain combines TRBV28 with TRBJ2-2, with 10 bases that match TRBD1. Germline trimming cut 5 bases from V and 3 bases from J; bases unmatched to any gene: 9. CDR1 MDHEN and CDR2 SYDVKM come from the germline V gene. The CDR3 has 17 residues. The CDR3 loop is CASSRDRGLSDTGELFF. CDR3 DNA: TGTGCCAGCAGTAGAGACAGGGGGCTTTCGGACACCGGGGAGCTGTTTTTT.

This clonotype was seen ten or more times. The genes are TRBV6-2 or TRBV6-3 and TRBJ2-1; TRBD2 matches at 8 bases. Unmatched junction bases numbered 6, after V lost 5 bases and J lost 3 bases. The CDR3 is made up of 15 amino acids. CDR1 is MNHEY, CDR2 SVGEGT, per germline. CDR3 nucleotides: TGTGCCAGCAGTATTAGCGGGACCTTCTACAATGAGCAGTTCTTC. This encodes CASSISGTFYNEQFF.

The chain uses TRBV5-1 and TRBJ1-1; D is ambiguous. Trimming took off 0 bases at V and 4 bases at J, with 16 bases between the two ends. Germline values: CDR1 SGHRS, CDR2 YFSETQ. The CDR3 runs 16 residues. The CDR3 is CASSLASADEGTEAFF. CDR3 nucleotide sequence: TGCGCCAGCAGCTTGGCTTCGGCTGACGAGGGCACTGAAGCTTTCTTT.

This clonotype has just a few counts. Because the CDR3 is missing its conserved closing phenylalanine or tryptophan, this is likely a read error. CDR3 DNA: TGTGCCAGCAGCCCATCGACAGGGGTCCAAGCAGATACGCAGTATTCT. Residues: CASSPSTGVQADTQYS. The chain is built from TRBV3-1 and TRBJ2-3; TRBD1 matches 8 bases. The CDR3 extends over 16 amino acids. With 4 bases clipped from V and 4 bases from J, the junction kept 10 bases outside the gene matches. Looked up from germline, CDR1 is LGHDT and CDR2 is YNNKEL (reference sequence).

This clonotype was observed a handful of times. This rearrangement joins TRBV11-2 to TRBJ2-4; D is tentatively TRBD1 or TRBD2 (5 bases each). From germline, CDR1 is SGHAT and CDR2 FQNNGV. The ends were cut back, 0 bases at V and 3 bases at J, with 18 bases in the middle. This CDR3 spans 18 amino acids. CDR3 DNA: TGTGCCAGCAGCTTAGATCGCGTTCCGGGGCTGGTCAAAAACATTCAGTACTTC. Its protein product is CASSLDRVPGLVKNIQYF.

This clonotype has a single count. V gene TRBV5-5 combines with J gene TRBJ2-3; 14 bases fit TRBD2. CDR3 length: 16 amino acids. CDR1 is SGHKS and CDR2 is YYEKEE in the germline V gene (reference sequence). Trimming removed 5 bases from V and 4 bases from J; junction bases left unmatched: 6. CDR3 sequence (DNA): TGTGCCAGCAGGGGGACTAGCGGGAGTTTCCCAGATACGCAGTATTTT. It is translated as CASRGTSGSFPDTQYF.

This clonotype was counted many times. The rearrangement uses TRBV25-1 and TRBJ1-1, with TRBD1 matching 10 bases. Germline V gene lookup returns CDR1 MGHDK and CDR2 SYGVNS. V lost 7 bases to trimming and J lost 0 bases; unmatched junction nucleotides: 5. The CDR3 spans 15 residues. The CDR3 DNA sequence: TGTGCCAGCACCAGGACAGGGGGGATGAACACTGAAGCTTTCTTT. This codes for CASTRTGGMNTEAFF.

This clonotype was detected a few times. The chain joins TRBV11-2 to TRBJ2-7; TRBD1 might be the D (5 bases). The CDR3 extends over 12 amino acids. Per the germline V gene, CDR1 is SGHAT and CDR2 is FQNNGV. V lost 4 bases and J lost 5, with 9 bases in between. The CDR3 is CASSSKTDEQYF. Written as DNA, the CDR3 is TGTGCCAGCAGCTCCAAGACAGACGAGCAGTACTTC.

This clonotype appeared a single time. Sequence at one end of the junction differs from germline and may be a read error. The chain combines TRBV6-1 with TRBJ1-1, with D possibly being TRBD1 (5 bases). This CDR3 region has 16 residues. CDR1 is MNHNS and CDR2 is SASEGT in the germline V gene. The CDR3 DNA is TGTGCCAGCAGTGAAGCCTCGACAGCCCTGAACTCTGAAGCTTTCTTT. It codes for CASSEASTALNSEAFF.